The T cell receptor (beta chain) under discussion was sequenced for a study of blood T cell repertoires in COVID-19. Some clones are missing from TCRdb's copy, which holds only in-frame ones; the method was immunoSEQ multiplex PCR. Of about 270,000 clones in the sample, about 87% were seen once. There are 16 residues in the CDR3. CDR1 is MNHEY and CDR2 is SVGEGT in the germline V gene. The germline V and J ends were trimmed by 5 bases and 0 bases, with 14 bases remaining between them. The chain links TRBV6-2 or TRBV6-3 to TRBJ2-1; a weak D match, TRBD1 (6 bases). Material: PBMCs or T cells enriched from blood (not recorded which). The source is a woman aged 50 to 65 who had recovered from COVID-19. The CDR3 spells CASSTRDKSSYNEQFF. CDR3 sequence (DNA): TGTGCCAGCAGTACCAGGGACAAGAGCTCCTACAATGAGCAGTTCTTC.